The text below deals with one T cell receptor beta chain. This CDR3 is built from 13 residues. In germline, CDR1 is SGHRS, CDR2 YFSETQ. This specimen belongs to a study of monozygotic twins with inflammatory bowel disease. Reprocessing the 5' RACE reads, TCRdb reports a single entry for every CDR3 protein and omits DNA. This sample carries about 210,000 distinct CDR3 sequences, with approximately 1.5% going to the ten biggest clones. The rearrangement uses TRBV5-1 and TRBJ2-1; TCRdb indicates TRBD2, and absent DNA this call remains unverified. The sequencing sample was made of blood. The TCR originated in a human donor with ulcerative colitis or Crohn's disease, or a healthy co-twin of an affected twin (not recorded which). The CDR3 sequence is CASSPATPTGVFF.